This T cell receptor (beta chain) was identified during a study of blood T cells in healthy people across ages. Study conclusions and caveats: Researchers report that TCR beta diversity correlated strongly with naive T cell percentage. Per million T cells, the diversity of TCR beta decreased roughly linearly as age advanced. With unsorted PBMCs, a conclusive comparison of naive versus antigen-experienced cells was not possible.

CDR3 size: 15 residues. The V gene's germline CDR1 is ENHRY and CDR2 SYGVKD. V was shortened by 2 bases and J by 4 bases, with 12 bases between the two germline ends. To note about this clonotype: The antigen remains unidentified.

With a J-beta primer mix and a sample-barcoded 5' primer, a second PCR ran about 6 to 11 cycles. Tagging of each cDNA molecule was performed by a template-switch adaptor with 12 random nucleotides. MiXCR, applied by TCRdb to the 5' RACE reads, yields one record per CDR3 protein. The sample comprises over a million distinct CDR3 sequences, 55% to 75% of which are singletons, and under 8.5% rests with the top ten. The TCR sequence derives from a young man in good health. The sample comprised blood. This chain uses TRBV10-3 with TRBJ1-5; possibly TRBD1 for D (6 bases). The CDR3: CAISEGRGSNQPQHF. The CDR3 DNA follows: TGTGCCATCAGTGAGGGGAGGGGGAGTAATCAGCCCCAGCATTTT.